The sequence of this TCR beta chain was determined in a study of low-dose radiotherapy and immunotherapy resistance in tumors. Study context: Fractions of 0.5 Gy went to Cohort 1 every 2 weeks, totaling 6.5 Gy. Patients took aspirin 300 mg by mouth once daily. This continued for four cycles, starting on cycle 1 day 1.

With TRAV- and TRBV-specific primers, first-strand cDNA was made, covering the alpha and beta chains. TCR amplification used 20 to 25 PCR cycles, a constant-region primer and a V-primer adapter. Via MiXCR, TCRdb re-called the reads, giving one row per CDR3 protein. Among approximately 90,000 distinct CDR3 sequences listed, 15% to 20% were seen once. As to time point: before trial treatment. Patients eligible had advanced solid tumors without tumor-infiltrating lymphocytes. Germline V CDR1 and CDR2: SGHNT, YYREEE (reference sequence). V lost 2 bases to trimming and J lost 6 bases; unmatched junction nucleotides: 8. The CDR3 totals 17 residues.

The clonotype originates from a male donor with prostate cancer. The chain recombines TRBV5-4 with TRBJ2-3; 14 bases are a match to TRBD2. The sample was PBMCs, taken before treatment. CDR3 in amino acids: CASSFEGLAGGGDTQYF. DNA of the CDR3: TGTGCCAGCAGCTTTGAAGGACTAGCGGGGGGCGGGGATACGCAGTATTTT.